This TCR beta chain appears in the sequencing data of a study of cytomegalovirus exposure and HLA in healthy donors. Study observations and caveats: A later analysis showed that HLA-associated TCR beta chains had undergone more clonal expansion than equally common others. In a later analysis, at a false discovery rate of 0.05, 17,000 or so TCR beta sequences were associated with HLA alleles.

As for this clone: The antigen is not known.

Donors in the study were healthy people who gave bone marrow. Nominally healthy donors were sampled, though unrecorded immune exposures were likely. It was with 60 Vbeta and 13 Jbeta primers that the PCR ran. Here immunoSEQ multiplex PCR was the method, and the copy in TCRdb shows in-frame clones only, minus some. The sample records around 120,000 clones, 77% being singletons. Germline CDR1 reads SGHRS; CDR2 reads YFSETQ. J was trimmed by 4 bases and V by 6 bases; bases with no gene match: 6. The CDR3 sequence is 14 residues long. This chain uses TRBV5-1 with TRBJ2-5; 10 bases agree with TRBD2. Sequencing input: PBMCs. This clonotype was obtained from a human donor in good health. CDR3 in amino acids: CASKAGGPGETQYF. CDR3 DNA sequence: TGCGCCAGCAAAGCGGGAGGGCCGGGAGAGACCCAGTACTTC.